Below are 7 T cell receptor beta chains sequenced from a single sample in a study of cytomegalovirus exposure and HLA in healthy donors. 13 Jbeta primers and 60 Vbeta primers were used for the PCR. Generated by immunoSEQ multiplex PCR, the TCRdb table keeps only in-frame clones and is missing some. Of approximately 90,000 clones listed, 75% to 90% are singletons. The sample comprised PBMCs. Receptors were obtained from a man aged 40-49 years in good health and CMV-seropositive.

The chain joins TRBV6-1 to TRBJ1-1, with D tentatively TRBD1 (5 bases). Per the germline V gene, CDR1 is MNHNS and CDR2 is SASEGT. This CDR3 spans 15 amino acids. Trimming left V 6 bases short and J 5 bases short, with 19 bases between. CDR3 DNA sequence: TGTGCCAGCAGCAAGAGACGGCAGGGAGGGACTGAAGCTTTCTTT. Protein: CASSKRRQGGTEAFF.

The genes are TRBV6-5 and TRBJ2-7; the match to TRBD2 covers 7 bases. Germline V gene lookup returns CDR1 MNHEY and CDR2 SVGAGI. The CDR3 loop spans 14 amino acids. Trimming took 5 bases from V and 6 from J; bases not matched to a gene: 10. This chain's CDR3 is CASSPGLEVPEQYF. The CDR3 DNA follows: TGTGCCAGCAGTCCCGGACTAGAAGTCCCCGAGCAGTACTTC.

The CDR3 DNA is TGTGCCAGCAGCTTAATTCCGGGACAGCTAAATGAGCAGTTCTTC. This translates into CASSLIPGQLNEQFF. The chain combines TRBV7-3 with TRBJ2-1, with 7 bases that match TRBD1. In germline, CDR1 is SGHTA, CDR2 FQGTGA. V shed 1 base and J 7 bases; nucleotides not matched to a gene: 7. This CDR3 is 15 amino acids long.

The chain joins TRBV5-5 to TRBJ1-5; weak D call: TRBD1 (6 bases). The V end lost 0 bases, the J end lost 3 bases, and 10 bases lay between the germline ends. This CDR3 has 15 residues. Germline CDR1 SGHKS, CDR2 YYEKEE (reference sequence). The CDR3 protein is CASSLAWDNNQPQHF. CDR3 nucleotide sequence: TGTGCCAGCAGCTTGGCCTGGGACAACAATCAGCCCCAGCATTTT.

This chain joins TRBV5-1 and TRBJ2-6, with D perhaps matching TRBD1 (5 bases). This CDR3 has 16 amino acids. Germline CDR1 reads SGHRS; CDR2 reads YFSETQ. V gave up 5 bases and J gave up 0 bases, with 12 bases separating them. As DNA, the CDR3 is TGCGCCAGCAGTCGACAGAGCAACTCTGGGGCCAACGTCCTGACTTTC. Translation: CASSRQSNSGANVLTF.

The chain carries TRBV6-1 and TRBJ2-2; TRBD1 matches at 10 bases. The CDR3 extends over 14 amino acids. The V and J ends lost 6 bases and 4 bases, in that order; junction bases with no gene match: 2. CDR1 MNHNS and CDR2 SASEGT come from the germline V gene. The CDR3 DNA is TGTGCCAGCAGGGGACAGGGGACCACCGGGGAGCTGTTTTTT. Its protein product is CASRGQGTTGELFF.

The chain recombines TRBV29-1 with TRBJ2-3; D is uncertain. Trimming stripped 4 bases from V and 8 bases from J, with 7 bases between. The CDR3 covers 10 residues. Looked up from germline, CDR1 is SQVTM and CDR2 is ANQGSEA. CDR3 bases: TGCAGCGTTGGACTTGGTACGCAGTATTTT. It yields the protein CSVGLGTQYF.